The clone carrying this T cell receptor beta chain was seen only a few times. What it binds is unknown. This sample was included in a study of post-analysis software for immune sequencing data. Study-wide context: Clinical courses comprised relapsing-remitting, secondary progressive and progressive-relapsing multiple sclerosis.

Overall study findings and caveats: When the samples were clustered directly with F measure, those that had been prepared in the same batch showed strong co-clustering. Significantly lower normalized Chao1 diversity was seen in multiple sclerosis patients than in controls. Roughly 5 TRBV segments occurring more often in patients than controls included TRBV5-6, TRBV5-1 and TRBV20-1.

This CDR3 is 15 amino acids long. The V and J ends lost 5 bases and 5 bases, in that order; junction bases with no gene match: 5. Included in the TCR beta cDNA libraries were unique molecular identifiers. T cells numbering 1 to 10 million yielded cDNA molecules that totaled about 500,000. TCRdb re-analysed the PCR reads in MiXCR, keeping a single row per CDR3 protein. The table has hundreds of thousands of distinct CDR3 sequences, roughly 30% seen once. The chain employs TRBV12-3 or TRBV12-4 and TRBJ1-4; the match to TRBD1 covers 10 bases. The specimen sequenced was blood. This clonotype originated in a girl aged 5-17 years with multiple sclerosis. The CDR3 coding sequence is TGTGCCAGCAGTCTGGGGACAGGGGCAAATGAAAAACTGTTTTTT. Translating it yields CASSLGTGANEKLFF.